The sequence of this TCR beta chain was determined in a study of blood T cell repertoires in COVID-19. Overall study context: There were acute and convalescent COVID-19 samples, and they came from the United States, Italy and Spain. PBMCs, B-cell-depleted T cells, or T cells provided the cDNA or gDNA that made up the material.

This CDR3 region has 16 residues. Germline CDR1 is KGHDR and CDR2 is SFDVKD. Trimming left V 3 bases short and J 4 bases short, with 16 bases between. Per the authors' pipeline: It was from reference gene primer amplification that nucleated cell counts were estimated. Sequencing used immunoSEQ multiplex PCR; TCRdb keeps in-frame clones, though not all of them. V and J calls and clone size are copied from that table; D and trimming were computed from the DNA. Of about 140,000 clones listed, about three quarters are singletons. This clone was seen more than once but under ten times. J is TRBJ2-3 and V is TRBV24-1; a possible D gene is TRBD1 (6 bases). The TCR comes from a woman aged 45 to 65 with active or convalescent COVID-19. Sequenced sample: peripheral blood. CDR3 sequence: CATSDQNREGADTQYF. CDR3 sequence (DNA): TGTGCCACCAGTGATCAAAACAGGGAAGGGGCAGATACGCAGTATTTT.